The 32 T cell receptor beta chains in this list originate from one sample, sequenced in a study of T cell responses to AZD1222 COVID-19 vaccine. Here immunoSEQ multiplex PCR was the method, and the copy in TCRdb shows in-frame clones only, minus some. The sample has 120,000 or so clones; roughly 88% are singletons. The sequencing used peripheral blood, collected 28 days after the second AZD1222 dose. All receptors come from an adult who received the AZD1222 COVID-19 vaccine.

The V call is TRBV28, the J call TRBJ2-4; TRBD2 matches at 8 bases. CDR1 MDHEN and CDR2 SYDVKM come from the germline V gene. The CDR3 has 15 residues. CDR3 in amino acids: CVPHWSGGIRNIQYF. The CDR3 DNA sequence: TGTGTCCCACATTGGAGCGGGGGTATTAGAAACATTCAGTACTTC. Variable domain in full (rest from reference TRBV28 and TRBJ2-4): DVKVTQSSRYLVKRTGEKVFLECVQDMDHENMFWYRQDPGLGLRLIYFSYDVKMKEKGDIPEGYSVSREKKERFSLILESASTNQTSMYLCVPHWSGGIRNIQYFGAGTRLSVL.

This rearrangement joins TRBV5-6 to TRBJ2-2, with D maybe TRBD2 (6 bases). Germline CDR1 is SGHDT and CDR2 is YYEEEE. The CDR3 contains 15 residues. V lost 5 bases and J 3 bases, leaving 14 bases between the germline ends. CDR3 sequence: CASSTRDLYTGELFF. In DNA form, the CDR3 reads TGTGCCAGCAGTACCCGGGACTTATACACCGGGGAGCTGTTTTTT.

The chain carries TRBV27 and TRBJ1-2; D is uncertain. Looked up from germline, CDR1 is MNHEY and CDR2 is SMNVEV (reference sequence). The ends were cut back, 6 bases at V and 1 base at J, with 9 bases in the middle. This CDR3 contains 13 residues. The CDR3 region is CASSRLVNYGYTF. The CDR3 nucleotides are TGTGCCAGCAGCCGTCTTGTTAACTATGGCTACACCTTC.

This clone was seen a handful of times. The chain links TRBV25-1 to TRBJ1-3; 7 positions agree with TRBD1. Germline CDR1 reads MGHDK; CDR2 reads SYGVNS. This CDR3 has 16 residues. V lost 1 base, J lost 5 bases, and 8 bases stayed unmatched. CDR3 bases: TGTGCCAGCAGTGAATCTGGTGGGACAGCTAGAAACACCATATATTTT. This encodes CASSESGGTARNTIYF.

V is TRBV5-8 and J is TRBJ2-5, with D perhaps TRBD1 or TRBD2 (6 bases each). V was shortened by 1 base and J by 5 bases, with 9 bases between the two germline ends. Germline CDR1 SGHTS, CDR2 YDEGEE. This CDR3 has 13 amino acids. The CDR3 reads CASSLRGAETQYF. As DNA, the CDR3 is TGTGCCAGCAGCTTGAGGGGGGCGGAGACCCAGTACTTC.

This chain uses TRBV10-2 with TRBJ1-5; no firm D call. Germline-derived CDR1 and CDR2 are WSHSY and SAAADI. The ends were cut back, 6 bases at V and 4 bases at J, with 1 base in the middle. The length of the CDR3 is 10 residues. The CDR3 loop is CASRNQPQHF. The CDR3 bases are TGCGCCAGCAGGAATCAGCCCCAGCATTTT.

CDR3 protein: CASSLYSTQPSSYNSPLHF. The CDR3 nucleotides read TGTGCCAGCAGTTTATACAGTACCCAGCCAAGCTCCTATAATTCACCCCTCCACTTT. The chain uses TRBV28 and TRBJ1-6; no reliable D call. V lost 1 base and J lost 0, with 16 bases in between. Looked up from germline, CDR1 is MDHEN and CDR2 is SYDVKM. The CDR3 extends over 19 amino acids.

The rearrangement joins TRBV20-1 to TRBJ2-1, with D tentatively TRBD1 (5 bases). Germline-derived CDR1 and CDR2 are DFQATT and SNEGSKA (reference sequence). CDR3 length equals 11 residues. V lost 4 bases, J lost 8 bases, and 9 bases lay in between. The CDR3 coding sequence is TGCAGTGCTACTCAGGGTTATGAGCAGTTCTTC. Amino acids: CSATQGYEQFF.

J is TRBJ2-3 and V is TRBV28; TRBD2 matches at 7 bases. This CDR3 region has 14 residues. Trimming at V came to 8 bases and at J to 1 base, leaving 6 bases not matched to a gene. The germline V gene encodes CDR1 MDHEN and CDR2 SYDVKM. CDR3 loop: CASCSAGGTDTQYF. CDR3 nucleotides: TGTGCCAGCTGTAGCGCGGGGGGCACAGATACGCAGTATTTT. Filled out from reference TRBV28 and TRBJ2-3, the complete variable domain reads DVKVTQSSRYLVKRTGEKVFLECVQDMDHENMFWYRQDPGLGLRLIYFSYDVKMKEKGDIPEGYSVSREKKERFSLILESASTNQTSMYLCASCSAGGTDTQYFGPGTRLTVL.

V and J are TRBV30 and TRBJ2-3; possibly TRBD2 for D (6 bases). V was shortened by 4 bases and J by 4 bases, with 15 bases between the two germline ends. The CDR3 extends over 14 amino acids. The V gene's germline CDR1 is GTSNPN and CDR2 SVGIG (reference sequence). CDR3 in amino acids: CAWTGLNIADTQYF. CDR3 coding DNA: TGTGCCTGGACCGGACTAAATATAGCAGATACGCAGTATTTT.

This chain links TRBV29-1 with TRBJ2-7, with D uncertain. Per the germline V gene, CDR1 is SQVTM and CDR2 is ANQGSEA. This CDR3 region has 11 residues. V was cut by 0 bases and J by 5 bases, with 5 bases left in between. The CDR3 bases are TGCAGCGTTGAAGAAGGAGACGAGCAGTACTTC. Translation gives CSVEEGDEQYF.

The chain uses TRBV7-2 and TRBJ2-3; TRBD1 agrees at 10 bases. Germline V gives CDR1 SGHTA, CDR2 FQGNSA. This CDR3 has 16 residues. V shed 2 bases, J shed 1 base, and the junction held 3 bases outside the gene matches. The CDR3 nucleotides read TGTGCCAGCAGCTTACGGGACAGGGGTCGCACAGATACGCAGTATTTT. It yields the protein CASSLRDRGRTDTQYF.

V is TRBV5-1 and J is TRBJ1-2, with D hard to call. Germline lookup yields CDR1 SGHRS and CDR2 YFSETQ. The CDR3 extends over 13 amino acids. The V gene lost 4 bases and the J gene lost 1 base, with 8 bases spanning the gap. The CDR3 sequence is CASSEGFNYGYTF. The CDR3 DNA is TGCGCCAGCAGCGAGGGATTTAACTATGGCTACACCTTC.

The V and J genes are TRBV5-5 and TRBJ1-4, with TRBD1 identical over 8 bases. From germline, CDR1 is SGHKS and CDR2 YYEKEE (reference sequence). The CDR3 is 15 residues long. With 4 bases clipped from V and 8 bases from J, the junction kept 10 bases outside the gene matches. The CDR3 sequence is CASSITGQGGEKLFF. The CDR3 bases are TGTGCCAGCAGCATTACTGGACAGGGAGGCGAAAAACTGTTTTTT. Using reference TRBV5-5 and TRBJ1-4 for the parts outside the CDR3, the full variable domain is DAGVTQSPTHLIKTRGQQVTLRCSPISGHKSVSWYQQVLGQGPQFIFQYYEKEERGRGNFPDRFSARQFPNYSSELNVNALLLGDSALYLCASSITGQGGEKLFFGSGTQLSVL.

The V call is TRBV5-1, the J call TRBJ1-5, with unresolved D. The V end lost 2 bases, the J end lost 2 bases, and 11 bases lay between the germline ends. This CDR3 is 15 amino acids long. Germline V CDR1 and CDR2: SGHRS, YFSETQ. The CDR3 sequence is CASSLAPEGNQPQHF. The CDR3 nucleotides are TGCGCCAGCAGCTTAGCCCCCGAGGGCAATCAGCCCCAGCATTTT.

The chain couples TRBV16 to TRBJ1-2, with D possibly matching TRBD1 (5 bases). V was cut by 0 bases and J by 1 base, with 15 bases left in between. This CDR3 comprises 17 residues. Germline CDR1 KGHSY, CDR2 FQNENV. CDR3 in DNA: TGTGCCAGCAGCCAATCCAACGGGGCCGGGGTTAACTATGGCTACACCTTC. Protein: CASSQSNGAGVNYGYTF.

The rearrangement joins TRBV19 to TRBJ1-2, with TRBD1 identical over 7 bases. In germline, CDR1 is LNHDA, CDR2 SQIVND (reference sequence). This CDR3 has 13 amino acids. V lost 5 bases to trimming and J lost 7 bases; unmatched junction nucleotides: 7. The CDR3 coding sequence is TGTGCCAGTAGTGAGACAGGGTCTCGTGGCTACACCTTC. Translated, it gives CASSETGSRGYTF.

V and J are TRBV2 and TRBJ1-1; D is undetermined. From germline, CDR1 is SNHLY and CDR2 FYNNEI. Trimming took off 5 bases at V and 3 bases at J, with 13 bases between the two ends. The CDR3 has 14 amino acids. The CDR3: CASSQRTEDTEAFF. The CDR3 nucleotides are TGTGCCAGCAGTCAACGGACGGAGGACACTGAAGCTTTCTTT.

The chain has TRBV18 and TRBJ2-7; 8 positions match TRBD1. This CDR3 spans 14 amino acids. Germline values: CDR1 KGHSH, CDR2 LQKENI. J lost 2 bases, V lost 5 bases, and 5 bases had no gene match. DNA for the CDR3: TGTGCCAGCTCATCGACAGGGGAGGCCTACGAGCAGTACTTC. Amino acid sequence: CASSSTGEAYEQYF. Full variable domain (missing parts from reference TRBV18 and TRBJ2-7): NAGVMQNPRHLVRRRGQEARLRCSPMKGHSHVYWYRQLPEEGLKFMVYLQKENIIDESGMPKERFSAEFPKEGPSILRIQQVVRGDSAAYFCASSSTGEAYEQYFGPGTRLTVT.

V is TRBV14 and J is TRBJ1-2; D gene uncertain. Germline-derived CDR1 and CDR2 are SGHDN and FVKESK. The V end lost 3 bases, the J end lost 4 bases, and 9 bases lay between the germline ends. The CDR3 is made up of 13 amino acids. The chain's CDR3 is CASSHGDRYGYTF. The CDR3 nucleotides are TGTGCCAGCAGCCATGGGGATCGCTATGGCTACACCTTC.

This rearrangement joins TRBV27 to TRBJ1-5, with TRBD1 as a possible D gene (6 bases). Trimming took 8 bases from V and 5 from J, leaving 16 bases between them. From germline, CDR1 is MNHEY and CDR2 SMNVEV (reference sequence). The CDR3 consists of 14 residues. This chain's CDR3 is CASHSGGGHQPQHF. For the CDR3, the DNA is TGTGCCAGCCATTCGGGAGGGGGGCATCAGCCCCAGCATTTT.

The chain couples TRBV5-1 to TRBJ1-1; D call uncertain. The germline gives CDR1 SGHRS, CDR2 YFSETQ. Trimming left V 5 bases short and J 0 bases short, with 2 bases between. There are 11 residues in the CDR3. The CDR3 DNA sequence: TGCGCCAGCAGGCTGAACACTGAAGCTTTCTTT. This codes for CASRLNTEAFF.

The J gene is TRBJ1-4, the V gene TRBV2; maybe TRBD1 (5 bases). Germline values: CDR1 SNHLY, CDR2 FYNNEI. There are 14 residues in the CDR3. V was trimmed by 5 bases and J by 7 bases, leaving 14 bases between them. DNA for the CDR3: TGTGCCAGCAGTTCTGGGGGGAAAAGTGAAAAACTGTTTTTT. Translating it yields CASSSGGKSEKLFF. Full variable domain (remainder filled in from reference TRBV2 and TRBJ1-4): EPEVTQTPSHQVTQMGQEVILRCVPISNHLYFYWYRQILGQKVEFLVSFYNNEISEKSEIFDDQFSVERPDGSNFTLKIRSTKLEDSAMYFCASSSGGKSEKLFFGSGTQLSVL.

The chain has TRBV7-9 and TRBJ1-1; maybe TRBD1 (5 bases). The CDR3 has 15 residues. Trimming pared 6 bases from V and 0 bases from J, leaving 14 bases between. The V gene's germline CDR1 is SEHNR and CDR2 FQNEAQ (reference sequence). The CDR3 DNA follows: TGTGCCAGCAGTTCGTCCAAGGGGTTGAACACTGAAGCTTTCTTT. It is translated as CASSSSKGLNTEAFF.

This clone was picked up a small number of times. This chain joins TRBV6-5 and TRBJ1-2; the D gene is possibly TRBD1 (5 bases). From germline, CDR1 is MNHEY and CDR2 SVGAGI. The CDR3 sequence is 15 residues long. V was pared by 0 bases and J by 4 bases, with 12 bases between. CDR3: CASSYSGEGVYGYTF. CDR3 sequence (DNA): TGTGCCAGCAGTTACTCAGGGGAAGGCGTCTATGGCTACACCTTC.

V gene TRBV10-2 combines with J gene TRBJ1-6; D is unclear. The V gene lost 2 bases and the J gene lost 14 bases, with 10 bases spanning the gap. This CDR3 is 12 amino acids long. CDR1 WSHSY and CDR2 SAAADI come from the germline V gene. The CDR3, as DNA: TGCGCCAGCAGTGAGCCCCTCGGCACCCTCCACTTT. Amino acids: CASSEPLGTLHF.

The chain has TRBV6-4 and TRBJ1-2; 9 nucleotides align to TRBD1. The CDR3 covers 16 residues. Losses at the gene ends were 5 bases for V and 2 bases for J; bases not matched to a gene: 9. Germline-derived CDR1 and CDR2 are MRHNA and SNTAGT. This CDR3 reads CASSLTGGKTNYGYTF. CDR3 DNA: TGTGCCAGCAGTTTGACAGGGGGGAAAACCAACTATGGCTACACCTTC.

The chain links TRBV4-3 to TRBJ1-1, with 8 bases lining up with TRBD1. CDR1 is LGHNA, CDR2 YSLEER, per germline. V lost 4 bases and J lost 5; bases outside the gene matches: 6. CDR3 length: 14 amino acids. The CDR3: CASSRTGGLTEAFF. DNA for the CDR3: TGCGCCAGCAGCCGAACAGGGGGTTTGACTGAAGCTTTCTTT.

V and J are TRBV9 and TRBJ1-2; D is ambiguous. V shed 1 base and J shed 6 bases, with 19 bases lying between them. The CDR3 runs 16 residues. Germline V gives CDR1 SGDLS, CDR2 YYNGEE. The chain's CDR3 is CASSVHPHQVQNGYTF. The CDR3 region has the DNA TGTGCCAGCAGCGTACACCCCCACCAGGTTCAAAATGGCTACACCTTC. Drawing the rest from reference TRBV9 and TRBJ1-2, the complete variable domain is DSGVTQTPKHLITATGQRVTLRCSPRSGDLSVYWYQQSLDQGLQFLIQYYNGEERAKGNILERFSAQQFPDLHSELNLSSLELGDSALYFCASSVHPHQVQNGYTFGSGTRLTVV.

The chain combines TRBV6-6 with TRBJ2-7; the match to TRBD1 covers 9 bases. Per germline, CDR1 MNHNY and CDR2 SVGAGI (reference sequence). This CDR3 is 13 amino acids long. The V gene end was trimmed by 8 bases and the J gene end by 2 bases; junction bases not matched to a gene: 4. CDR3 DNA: TGTGCCAGCTCGAGGACAGGGGCCTACGAGCAGTACTTC. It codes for CASSRTGAYEQYF.

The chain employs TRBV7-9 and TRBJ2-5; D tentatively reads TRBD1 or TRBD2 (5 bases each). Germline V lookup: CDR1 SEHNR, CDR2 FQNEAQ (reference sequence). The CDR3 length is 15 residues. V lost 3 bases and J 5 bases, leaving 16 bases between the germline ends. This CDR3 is CASSFLWAGDETQYF. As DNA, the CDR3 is TGTGCCAGCAGCTTCCTTTGGGCTGGGGACGAGACCCAGTACTTC.

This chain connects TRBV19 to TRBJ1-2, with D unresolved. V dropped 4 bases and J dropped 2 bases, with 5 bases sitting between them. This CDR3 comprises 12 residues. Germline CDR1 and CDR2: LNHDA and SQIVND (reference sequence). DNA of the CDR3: TGTGCCAGTAGTAAGGGCAACTATGGCTACACCTTC. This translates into CASSKGNYGYTF.